The entry below gives a single T cell receptor beta chain sequence along with its context. Antigen specificity is unknown. This entry belongs to a study of T cell responses to AZD1222 COVID-19 vaccine. Profiling relied on immunoSEQ multiplex PCR, and the TCRdb table lists in-frame clones only, not all of them. The table lists 150,000 to 200,000 clones, 80% to 95% of them singletons. Study results and limitations: The breadth and depth of Spike-specific TCRs increased once two AZD1222 doses had been given. CD4 TCRs covered the whole spike, strongest at regions 160-218 and 743-854. Every sample of the repertoires postdated the peak T cell response. The donor cohort was predominantly white British with a female majority, and clonal diversity may have been underestimated.

The sequences come from peripheral blood, collected on day 0 of AZD1222 vaccination. The receptor was isolated from an adult in good health.

CDR3 amino acids: CASSFEGSREQFF. The CDR3 DNA reads as TGTGCCAGCAGCTTCGAGGGTAGCAGAGAGCAGTTCTTC. The V gene is TRBV13, the J gene TRBJ2-1; possible D gene TRBD2, 5 bases. Trimming removed 3 bases at V and 10 bases at J, with 13 bases between. CDR1 PRHDT and CDR2 FYEKMQ come from the germline V gene (reference sequence). The CDR3 has 13 amino acids.